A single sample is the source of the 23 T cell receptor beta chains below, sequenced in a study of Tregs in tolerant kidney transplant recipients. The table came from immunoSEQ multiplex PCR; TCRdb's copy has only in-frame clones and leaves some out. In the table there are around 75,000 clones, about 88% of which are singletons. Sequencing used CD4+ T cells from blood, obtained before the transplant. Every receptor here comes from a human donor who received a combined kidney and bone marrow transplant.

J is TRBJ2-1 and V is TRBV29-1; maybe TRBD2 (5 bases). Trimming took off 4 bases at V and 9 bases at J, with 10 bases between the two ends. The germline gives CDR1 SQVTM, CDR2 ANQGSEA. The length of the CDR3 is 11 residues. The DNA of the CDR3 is TGCAGCGTTGGAGAACGGGGTGAGCAGTTCTTC. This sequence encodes CSVGERGEQFF.

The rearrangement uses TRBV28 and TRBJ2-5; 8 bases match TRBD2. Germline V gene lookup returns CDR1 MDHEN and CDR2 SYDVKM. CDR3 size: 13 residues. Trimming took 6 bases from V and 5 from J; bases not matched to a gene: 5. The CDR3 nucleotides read TGTGCCAGCAGGGTAGCGGGAAGCGAGACCCAGTACTTC. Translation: CASRVAGSETQYF. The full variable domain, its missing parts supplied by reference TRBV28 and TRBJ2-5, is DVKVTQSSRYLVKRTGEKVFLECVQDMDHENMFWYRQDPGLGLRLIYFSYDVKMKEKGDIPEGYSVSREKKERFSLILESASTNQTSMYLCASRVAGSETQYFGPGTRLLVL.

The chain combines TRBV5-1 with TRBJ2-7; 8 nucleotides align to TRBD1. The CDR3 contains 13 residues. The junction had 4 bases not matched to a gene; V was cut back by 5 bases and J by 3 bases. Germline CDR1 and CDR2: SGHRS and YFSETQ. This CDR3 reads CASSRTGNYEQYF. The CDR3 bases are TGCGCCAGCAGTAGGACAGGGAACTACGAGCAGTACTTC. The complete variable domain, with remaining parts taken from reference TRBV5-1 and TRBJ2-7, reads KAGVTQTPRYLIKTRGQQVTLSCSPISGHRSVSWYQQTPGQGLQFLFEYFSETQRNKGNFPGRFSGRQFSNSRSEMNVSTLELGDSALYLCASSRTGNYEQYFGPGTRLTVT.

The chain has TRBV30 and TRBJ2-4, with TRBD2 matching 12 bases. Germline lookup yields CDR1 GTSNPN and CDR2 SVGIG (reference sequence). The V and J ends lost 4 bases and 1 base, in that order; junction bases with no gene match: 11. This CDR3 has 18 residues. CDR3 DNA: TGTGCCTGGAACCTAGCGGGAGGGCCTCCCCAGGCCAAAAACATTCAGTACTTC. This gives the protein CAWNLAGGPPQAKNIQYF.

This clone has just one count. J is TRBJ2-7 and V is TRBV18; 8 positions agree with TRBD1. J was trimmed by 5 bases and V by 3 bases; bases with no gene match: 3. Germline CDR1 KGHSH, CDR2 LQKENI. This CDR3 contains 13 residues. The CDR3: CASSPGTGDEQYF. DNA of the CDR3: TGTGCCAGCTCACCGGGGACAGGCGACGAGCAGTACTTC.

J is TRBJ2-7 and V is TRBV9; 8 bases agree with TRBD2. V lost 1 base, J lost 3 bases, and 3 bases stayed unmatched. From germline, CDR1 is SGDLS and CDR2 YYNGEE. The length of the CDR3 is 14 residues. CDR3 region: CASSVREGLYEQYF. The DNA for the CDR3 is TGTGCCAGCAGCGTACGGGAGGGCCTCTACGAGCAGTACTTC. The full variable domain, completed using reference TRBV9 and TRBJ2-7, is DSGVTQTPKHLITATGQRVTLRCSPRSGDLSVYWYQQSLDQGLQFLIQYYNGEERAKGNILERFSAQQFPDLHSELNLSSLELGDSALYFCASSVREGLYEQYFGPGTRLTVT.

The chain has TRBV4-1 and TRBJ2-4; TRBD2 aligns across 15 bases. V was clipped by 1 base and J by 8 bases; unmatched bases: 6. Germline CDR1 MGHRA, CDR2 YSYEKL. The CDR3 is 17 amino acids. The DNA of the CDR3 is TGCGCCAGCAGCCAAGGGACTAGCGGGAGGGCCGGGGACATTCAGTACTTC. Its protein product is CASSQGTSGRAGDIQYF.

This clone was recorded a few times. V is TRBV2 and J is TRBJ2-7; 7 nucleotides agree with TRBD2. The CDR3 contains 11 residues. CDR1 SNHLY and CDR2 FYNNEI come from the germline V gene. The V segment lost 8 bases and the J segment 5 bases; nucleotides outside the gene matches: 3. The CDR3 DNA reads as TGTGCCAGCTCTAGCGGTAACGAGCAGTACTTC. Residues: CASSSGNEQYF.

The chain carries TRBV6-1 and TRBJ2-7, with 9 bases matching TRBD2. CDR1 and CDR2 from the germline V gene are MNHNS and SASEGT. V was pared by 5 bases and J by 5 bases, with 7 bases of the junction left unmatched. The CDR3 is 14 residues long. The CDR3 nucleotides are TGTGCCAGCAGTAGTAGCGGGAGAGGTCACGAGCAGTACTTC. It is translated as CASSSSGRGHEQYF.

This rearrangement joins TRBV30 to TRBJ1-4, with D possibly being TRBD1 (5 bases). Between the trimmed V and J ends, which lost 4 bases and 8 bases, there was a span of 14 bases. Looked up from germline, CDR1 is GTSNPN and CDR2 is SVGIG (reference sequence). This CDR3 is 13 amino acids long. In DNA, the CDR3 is TGTGCCTGGAACCGGGACTATAGGGAAAAACTGTTTTTT. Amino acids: CAWNRDYREKLFF.

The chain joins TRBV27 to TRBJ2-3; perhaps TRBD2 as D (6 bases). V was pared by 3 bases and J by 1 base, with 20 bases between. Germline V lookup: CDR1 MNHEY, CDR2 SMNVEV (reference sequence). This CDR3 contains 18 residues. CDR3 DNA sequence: TGTGCCAGCAGTTTTGGTCTAGCGAGGCTCTTCGGCACAGATACGCAGTATTTT. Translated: CASSFGLARLFGTDTQYF.

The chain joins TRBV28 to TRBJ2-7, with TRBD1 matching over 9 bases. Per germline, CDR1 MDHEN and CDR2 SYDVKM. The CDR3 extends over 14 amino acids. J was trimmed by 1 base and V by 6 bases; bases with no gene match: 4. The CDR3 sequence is CASRSQGASYEQYF. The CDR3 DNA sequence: TGTGCCAGCAGGTCACAGGGGGCTTCCTACGAGCAGTACTTC. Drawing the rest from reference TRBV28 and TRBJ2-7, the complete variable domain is DVKVTQSSRYLVKRTGEKVFLECVQDMDHENMFWYRQDPGLGLRLIYFSYDVKMKEKGDIPEGYSVSREKKERFSLILESASTNQTSMYLCASRSQGASYEQYFGPGTRLTVT.

The CDR3 bases are TGTGCCAGCAGCGTAGGCGGGAGGTACACAGATACGCAGTATTTT. Translated, it gives CASSVGGRYTDTQYF. The J gene is TRBJ2-3, the V gene TRBV9, with 8 bases matching TRBD2. CDR3 size: 15 residues. The junction had 2 bases not matched to a gene; V was cut back by 0 bases and J by 2 bases. From germline, CDR1 is SGDLS and CDR2 YYNGEE.

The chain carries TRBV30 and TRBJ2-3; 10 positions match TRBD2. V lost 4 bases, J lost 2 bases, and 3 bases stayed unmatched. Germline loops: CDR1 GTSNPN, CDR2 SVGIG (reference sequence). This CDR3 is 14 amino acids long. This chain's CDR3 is CAWKLAGNTDTQYF. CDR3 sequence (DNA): TGTGCCTGGAAACTAGCGGGAAACACAGATACGCAGTATTTT.

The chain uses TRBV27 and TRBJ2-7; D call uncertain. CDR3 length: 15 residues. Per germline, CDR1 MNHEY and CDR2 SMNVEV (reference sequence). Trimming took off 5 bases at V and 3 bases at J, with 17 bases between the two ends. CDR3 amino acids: CASSPQPGPVYEQYF. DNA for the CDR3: TGTGCCAGCAGTCCCCAGCCGGGTCCAGTCTACGAGCAGTACTTC.

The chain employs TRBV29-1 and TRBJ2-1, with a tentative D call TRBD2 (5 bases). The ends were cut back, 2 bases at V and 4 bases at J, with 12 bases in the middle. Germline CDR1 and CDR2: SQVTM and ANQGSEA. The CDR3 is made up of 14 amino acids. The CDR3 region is CSVEYLDFYNEQFF. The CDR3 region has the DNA TGCAGCGTTGAATACCTGGACTTTTACAATGAGCAGTTCTTC.

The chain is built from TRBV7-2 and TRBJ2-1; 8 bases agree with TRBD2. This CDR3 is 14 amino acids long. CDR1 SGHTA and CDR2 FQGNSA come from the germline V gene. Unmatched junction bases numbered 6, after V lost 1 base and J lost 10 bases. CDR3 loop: CASSLDGRAGEQFF. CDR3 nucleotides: TGTGCCAGCAGCTTAGACGGGAGGGCCGGGGAGCAGTTCTTC.

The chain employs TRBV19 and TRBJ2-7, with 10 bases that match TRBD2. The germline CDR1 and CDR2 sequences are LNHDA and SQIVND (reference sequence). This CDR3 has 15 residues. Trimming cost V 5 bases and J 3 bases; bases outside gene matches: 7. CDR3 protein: CASSPSLAGDYEQYF. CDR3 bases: TGTGCCAGTAGTCCTAGCCTAGCGGGGGACTACGAGCAGTACTTC.

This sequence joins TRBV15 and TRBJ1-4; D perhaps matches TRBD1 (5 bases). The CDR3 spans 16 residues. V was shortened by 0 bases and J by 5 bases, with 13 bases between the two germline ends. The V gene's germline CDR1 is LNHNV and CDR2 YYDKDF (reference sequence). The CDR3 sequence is CATSRDVGGRNEKLFF. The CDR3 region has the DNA TGTGCCACCAGCAGAGATGTCGGGGGAAGGAATGAAAAACTGTTTTTT.

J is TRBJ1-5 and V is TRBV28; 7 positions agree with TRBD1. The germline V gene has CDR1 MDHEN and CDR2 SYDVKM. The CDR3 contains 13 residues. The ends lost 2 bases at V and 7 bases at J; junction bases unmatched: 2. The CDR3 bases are TGTGCCAGCAGTTTAAGGGGGCTACAGCCCCAGCATTTT. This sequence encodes CASSLRGLQPQHF. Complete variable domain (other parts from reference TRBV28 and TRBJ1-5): DVKVTQSSRYLVKRTGEKVFLECVQDMDHENMFWYRQDPGLGLRLIYFSYDVKMKEKGDIPEGYSVSREKKERFSLILESASTNQTSMYLCASSLRGLQPQHFGDGTRLSIL.

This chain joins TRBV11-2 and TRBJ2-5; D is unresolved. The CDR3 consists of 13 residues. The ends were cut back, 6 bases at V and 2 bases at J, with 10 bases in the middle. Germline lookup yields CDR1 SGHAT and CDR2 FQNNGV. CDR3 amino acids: CASSPLTQETQYF. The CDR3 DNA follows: TGTGCCAGCAGTCCACTAACACAAGAGACCCAGTACTTC.

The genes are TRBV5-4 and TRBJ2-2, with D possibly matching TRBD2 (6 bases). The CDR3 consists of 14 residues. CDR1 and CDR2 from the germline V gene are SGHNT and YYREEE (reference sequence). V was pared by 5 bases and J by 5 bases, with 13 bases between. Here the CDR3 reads CASSRRESTGELFF. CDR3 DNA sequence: TGTGCCAGCAGTCGTCGGGAGAGTACCGGGGAGCTGTTTTTT.

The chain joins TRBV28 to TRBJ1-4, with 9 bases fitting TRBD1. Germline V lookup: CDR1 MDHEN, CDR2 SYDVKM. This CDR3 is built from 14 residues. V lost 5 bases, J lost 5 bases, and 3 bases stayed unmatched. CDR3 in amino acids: CASSRQGGNEKLFF. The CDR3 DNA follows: TGTGCCAGCAGTAGACAGGGGGGAAATGAAAAACTGTTTTTT.